Following are 21 T cell receptor beta chains from one sample sequenced in a study of regulatory T cells in long-lasting Graves disease. The TCR beta library used iRepertoire HTBI primers with Arm-PCR amplification of CDR3. TCRdb called the multiplex PCR reads again in MiXCR, with one record for every CDR3 protein. The repertoire consists of approximately 390,000 distinct CDR3 sequences, with 16% occurring once and the leading ten covering 20%. Sample time point: newly diagnosed GD, antithyroid drugs for less than 3 months. From PBMCs, RNA was extracted and then used to make the TCR library. The data also belong to a second study, concerning T cells in Graves' hyperthyroidism and ophthalmopathy.

The sequencing used peripheral blood mononuclear cells (PBMCs), collected at new diagnosis, from a patient treated with antithyroid drugs. The receptors originated from a woman aged 18-29 years with Graves disease.

CDR3 loop: CASSMAVADTQYF. The CDR3 coding sequence is TGTGCCAGTAGTATGGCAGTGGCAGATACGCAGTATTTT. The genes are TRBV19 and TRBJ2-3; D call uncertain. The germline gives CDR1 LNHDA, CDR2 SQIVND (reference sequence). The CDR3 runs 13 residues. Trimming left V 3 bases short and J 4 bases short, with 8 bases between.

This clonotype has a count of ten or more. The chain carries TRBV2 and TRBJ2-1; D perhaps matches TRBD2 (7 bases). The ends were cut back, 6 bases at V and 10 bases at J, with 13 bases in the middle. Germline V gives CDR1 SNHLY, CDR2 FYNNEI. This CDR3 is 12 amino acids long. The CDR3 protein is CASSLRGGEQFF. In nucleotides, the CDR3 is TGTGCCAGCAGCTTAAGGGGGGGCGAGCAGTTCTTC.

The rearrangement joins TRBV9 to TRBJ2-1; D ambiguous. The CDR3 is 13 amino acids. Germline values: CDR1 SGDLS, CDR2 YYNGEE. Trimming removed 6 bases at V and 4 bases at J, with 11 bases between. DNA for the CDR3: TGTGCCAGCAACCCTCAAGGTTACAATGAGCAGTTCTTC. Encoded protein: CASNPQGYNEQFF.

This clonotype was counted many times. This chain connects TRBV20-1 to TRBJ2-7, with TRBD1 matching over 7 bases. There are 14 residues in the CDR3. The V segment lost 5 bases and the J segment 2 bases; nucleotides outside the gene matches: 9. Germline V gene data show CDR1 as DFQATT and CDR2 as SNEGSKA (reference sequence). The CDR3 sequence is CSAPGQALTYEQYF. In DNA form, the CDR3 reads TGCAGTGCTCCCGGACAGGCACTTACCTACGAGCAGTACTTC.

This clonotype was detected many times. The chain combines TRBV27 with TRBJ2-1; D ambiguous. The germline V gene has CDR1 MNHEY and CDR2 SMNVEV (reference sequence). V lost 2 bases and J lost 2, with 22 bases in between. CDR3 length equals 19 residues. CDR3: CASSLPTSLHRAAYNEQFF. The CDR3 DNA is TGTGCCAGCAGTTTACCCACGTCCCTTCACCGGGCCGCCTACAATGAGCAGTTCTTC.

There are many counts of this clonotype. The rearrangement joins TRBV10-2 to TRBJ2-2; D gene ambiguous. Germline V gene sequence: CDR1 WSHSY, CDR2 SAAADI. The CDR3 is made up of 14 amino acids. V was clipped by 2 bases and J by 3 bases, with 7 bases between them. As DNA, the CDR3 is TGCGCCAGCAGTGAGCGGAGTCACACCGGGGAGCTGTTTTTT. Translating gives CASSERSHTGELFF.

V usage is TRBV29-1 and J usage is TRBJ2-2, with D possibly called TRBD1 or TRBD2 (5 bases each). Germline V CDR1 and CDR2: SQVTM, ANQGSEA. Trimming cost V 3 bases and J 5 bases, with 7 bases left between them. The CDR3 length is 12 residues. The CDR3 DNA follows: TGCAGCGTTGAGGGGGAAACCGGGGAGCTGTTTTTT. This translates into CSVEGETGELFF.

This clonotype has a handful of counts. This rearrangement joins TRBV29-1 to TRBJ2-7; D perhaps matches TRBD1 (6 bases). The V end lost 1 base, the J end lost 3 bases, and 19 bases lay between the germline ends. The CDR3 contains 16 residues. From germline, CDR1 is SQVTM and CDR2 ANQGSEA. CDR3 in amino acids: CSVEVPLGGQIYEQYF. Written as DNA, the CDR3 is TGCAGCGTTGAAGTTCCCTTAGGTGGACAGATCTACGAGCAGTACTTC.

There are many counts of this clonotype. The J gene is TRBJ2-1, the V gene TRBV20-1; possible D gene TRBD1, 9 bases. The ends were cut back, 6 bases at V and 3 bases at J, with 27 bases in the middle. CDR3 length: 18 residues. Germline V gene sequence: CDR1 DFQATT, CDR2 SNEGSKA (reference sequence). CDR3 DNA: TGCAGTGCCACGACAGGGGGAAAAGCGGGAGTATACTACAATGAGCAGTTCTTC. Protein sequence: CSATTGGKAGVYYNEQFF.

This clonotype was observed many times. The chain has TRBV5-1 and TRBJ2-7, with 14 bases matching TRBD2. The CDR3 is 16 residues long. Per the germline V gene, CDR1 is SGHRS and CDR2 is YFSETQ. The V segment lost 3 bases and the J segment 3 bases; nucleotides outside the gene matches: 5. The CDR3 sequence is CASSWGLAGAVYEQYF. The CDR3, as DNA: TGCGCCAGCAGCTGGGGACTAGCGGGAGCTGTCTACGAGCAGTACTTC.

This clonotype was seen a handful of times. The chain couples TRBV29-1 to TRBJ2-7, with 8 bases fitting TRBD1. With V trimmed by 7 bases and J by 4 bases, 9 bases remained unmatched. The CDR3 extends over 13 amino acids. Germline V lookup: CDR1 SQVTM, CDR2 ANQGSEA. The DNA for the CDR3 is TGCAGCGCTTCAGGGGGCCCAATTTACGAGCAGTACTTC. It yields the protein CSASGGPIYEQYF.

The sample holds many counts of this clonotype. The chain uses TRBV2 and TRBJ1-6; D is possibly TRBD1 (6 bases). CDR3 length equals 17 residues. V shed 8 bases and J shed 4 bases, with 21 bases lying between them. CDR1 and CDR2 from the germline V gene are SNHLY and FYNNEI. The CDR3 DNA follows: TGTGCCAGCCTACCCAGTCTACAGGGTCGTTATAATTCACCCCTCCACTTT. Amino acids: CASLPSLQGRYNSPLHF. Using reference TRBV2 and TRBJ1-6 for the parts outside the CDR3, the full variable domain is EPEVTQTPSHQVTQMGQEVILRCVPISNHLYFYWYRQILGQKVEFLVSFYNNEISEKSEIFDDQFSVERPDGSNFTLKIRSTKLEDSAMYFCASLPSLQGRYNSPLHFGNGTRLTVT.

This clonotype was counted at least ten times. V and J are TRBV7-9 and TRBJ2-3, with 7 positions matching TRBD1. Germline loops: CDR1 SEHNR, CDR2 FQNEAQ (reference sequence). After removal of 7 bases from V and 4 bases from J, the junction contained 14 bases not matched to a gene. The CDR3 runs to 16 residues. The CDR3 bases are TGTGCCAGCACCATTGTCCCGCCTCAGGGGGCAGATACGCAGTATTTT. Translation: CASTIVPPQGADTQYF.

The sample holds many counts of this clonotype. The chain combines TRBV2 with TRBJ1-1; D perhaps matches TRBD1 (6 bases). The CDR3 covers 11 residues. Germline-derived CDR1 and CDR2 are SNHLY and FYNNEI. Trimming removed 4 bases from V and 8 bases from J, with 8 bases in between. The CDR3 reads CASSGGGEAFF. For the CDR3, the DNA is TGTGCCAGCAGTGGCGGGGGCGAAGCTTTCTTT.

This clonotype was counted many times. The chain employs TRBV24-1 and TRBJ2-1, with 11 positions matching TRBD2. The CDR3 contains 15 residues. Germline loops: CDR1 KGHDR, CDR2 SFDVKD. After removal of 4 bases from V and 9 bases from J, the junction contained 7 bases not matched to a gene. CDR3 residues: CATSDRASGRSEQFF. DNA of the CDR3: TGTGCCACCAGTGACAGGGCTAGCGGGAGGAGTGAGCAGTTCTTC.

This clonotype showed up just a few times. The rearrangement uses TRBV7-9 and TRBJ1-2; perhaps TRBD1 as D (6 bases). CDR1 SEHNR and CDR2 FQNEAQ come from the germline V gene (reference sequence). The CDR3 totals 16 residues. Trimming took 5 bases from V and 7 from J, leaving 23 bases between them. CDR3 residues: CASSPILQGVLRGYTF. CDR3 coding DNA: TGTGCCAGCAGCCCGATACTACAGGGAGTTCTTCGTGGCTACACCTTC. Together with reference TRBV7-9 and TRBJ1-2, the CDR3 gives the full variable domain: DTGVSQNPRHKITKRGQNVTFRCDPISEHNRLYWYRQTLGQGPEFLTYFQNEAQLEKSRLLSDRFSAERPKGSFSTLEIQRTEQGDSAMYLCASSPILQGVLRGYTFGSGTRLTVV.

This clonotype was detected a few times. V usage is TRBV28 and J usage is TRBJ2-3; D might be TRBD2 (6 bases). Per the germline V gene, CDR1 is MDHEN and CDR2 is SYDVKM. V was clipped by 7 bases and J by 3 bases, with 14 bases between them. The CDR3 extends over 14 amino acids. CDR3 bases: TGTGCCAGCACTCTGGGACTTATTACAGATACGCAGTATTTT. Translating it yields CASTLGLITDTQYF.

This clonotype was detected many times. The CDR3 reads CSALPVAGANIQYF. The CDR3 DNA is TGCAGTGCTCTTCCCGTAGCGGGGGCCAACATTCAGTACTTC. The chain joins TRBV20-1 to TRBJ2-4; 9 bases are a match to TRBD2. J was trimmed by 7 bases and V by 5 bases; bases with no gene match: 9. The CDR3 is 14 residues long. Germline V gene lookup returns CDR1 DFQATT and CDR2 SNEGSKA (reference sequence).

This clonotype was counted many times. This chain uses TRBV20-1 with TRBJ2-7, with 9 nucleotides matching TRBD2. Germline values: CDR1 DFQATT, CDR2 SNEGSKA (reference sequence). CDR3 size: 15 residues. J was trimmed by 2 bases and V by 0 bases; bases with no gene match: 5. In DNA form, the CDR3 reads TGCAGTGCTAGAGATCCGGAGCGGGGGGCCTACGAGCAGTACTTC. This encodes CSARDPERGAYEQYF.

This clonotype was found many times. The chain carries TRBV18 and TRBJ2-1, with D tentatively TRBD1 or TRBD2 (5 bases each). The germline V and J ends were trimmed by 6 bases and 0 bases, with 12 bases remaining between them. The germline V gene encodes CDR1 KGHSH and CDR2 LQKENI. The CDR3 extends over 15 amino acids. The CDR3 sequence: CASSRGPSSYNEQFF. For the CDR3, the DNA is TGTGCCAGCTCCCGGGGACCGAGCTCCTACAATGAGCAGTTCTTC.

This clonotype was counted many times. The V call is TRBV6-1, the J call TRBJ1-5; D perhaps matches TRBD1 (6 bases). The germline V gene encodes CDR1 MNHNS and CDR2 SASEGT. The CDR3 is 16 amino acids. Trimming shortened V by 4 bases and J by 3 bases, and 16 bases separated the two germline ends. The CDR3 region has the DNA TGTGCCAGCAGTGTCTTCGGAGGACAGAACAATCAGCCCCAGCATTTT. Its translation: CASSVFGGQNNQPQHF.